What follows is one T cell receptor beta chain and its context. No antigen is known for it. No much larger clone exists at a distance of one base, and base qualities are not known. This sample was taken from a study of blood T cell repertoires in COVID-19 (dated by TCRdb to 2019 to 2021). For context, the study as a whole: ImmuneRACE Cohort 3 recovered participants were defined by two consecutive negative NP/OP PCR tests, healthcare professional clearance, or symptom resolution. Samples from collaborators originated in the United States, Italy and Spain and spanned both the acute and convalescent phases of COVID-19. The prospective study material was composed of cDNA or gDNA derived from T cells, B-cell-depleted T cells, or PBMCs. Deeply sampled blood TCRbeta repertoires from subjects exposed to, actively infected with, or recovered from COVID-19 were included in the dataset. The repertoires were released in a freely available public database meant as a resource for research on the immune response to SARS-CoV-2. Samples came from the ongoing ImmuneRACE study (first 160 participants) plus 1,254 subjects from 6 global collaborators. The sample metadata nearly always contained a de-identified subject ID, COVID-19 status, age in years and sex. Where available, HLA class I and class II types were taken from metadata supplied by the sample provider and were not determined by assay-based typing. The paper's findings and limits, for the study overall: Clinical and demographic metadata were provided uncurated, with the amount varying by source and participant.

The CDR3 goes from the cysteine to the phenylalanine over 15 residues. The sequence is cut down to CDR3 DNA, 45 bases in frame from base 1. The germline V gene supplies CDR1 ENHRY and CDR2 SYGVKD. V lost 0 bases and J lost 4 bases, and the count of bases not matched to a germline gene is 5. TCRbeta CDR3 regions were amplified from genomic DNA by means of the immunoSEQ Assay, a bias-controlled multiplex PCR. From the authors' description of their analysis: Nucleated cell counts per sample were estimated from amplification of reference gene primers within the assay. To quantify the absolute abundance of each unique TCRbeta CDR3 rearrangement, sequence reads were collapsed and filtered. For each sample, productive Simpson clonality was calculated as the square root of Simpson's diversity index across productive rearrangements. TCRdb stores this immuneACCESS table with in-frame sequences only. Part of the clones is absent; in the studies checked, under half of the shortfall reflects unresolved V genes, and no reason is known for the rest. V and J calls and clone size are those listed in that table; D and trimming were worked out from the DNA. Across this sample there are 200,000 to 250,000 clones, with around 85% seen only once. Approximately 3.1% of the sample is taken by the ten largest.

In the prospective study, participants were 18 to 89 years old, resided in about two dozen geographic areas of the United States, and were enrolled through a virtual design. In the prospective study, participants were assigned to cohorts based on the clinical history participants reported in a screening survey and a study questionnaire. In the prospective study, mobile phlebotomists collected whole blood, serum and a nasopharyngeal or oropharyngeal swab from each participant. Prospective study participants could optionally give additional blood draws and questionnaires over an approximately two-month period. Before DNA extraction, prospective study blood samples were shipped either frozen or at room temperature.

The rearranged segments are TRBV10-3 and TRBJ1-1; 7 nucleotides in the junction match TRBD1. The sample consisted of PBMCs or T cells enriched from blood (not recorded which). This TCR was recovered from a woman aged 45-65 years in a cohort exposed to, infected with or recovered from COVID-19 (not recorded which). The CDR3 reads as follows: CAISESTGLATEAFF. The DNA is as follows: TGTGCCATCAGTGAGTCGACAGGGCTGGCCACTGAAGCTTTCTTT.